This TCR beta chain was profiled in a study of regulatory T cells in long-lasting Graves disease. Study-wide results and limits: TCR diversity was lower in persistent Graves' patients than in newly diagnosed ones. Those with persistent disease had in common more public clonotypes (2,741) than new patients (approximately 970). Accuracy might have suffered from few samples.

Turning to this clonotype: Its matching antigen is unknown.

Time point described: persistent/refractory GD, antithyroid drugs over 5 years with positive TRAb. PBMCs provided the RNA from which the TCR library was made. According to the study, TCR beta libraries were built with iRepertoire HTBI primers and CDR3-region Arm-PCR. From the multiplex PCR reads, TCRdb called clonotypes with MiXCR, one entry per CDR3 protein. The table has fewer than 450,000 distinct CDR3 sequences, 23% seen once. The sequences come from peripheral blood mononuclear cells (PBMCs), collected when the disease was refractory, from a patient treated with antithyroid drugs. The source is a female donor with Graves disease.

This CDR3 is CASSWTRQSTDTQYF. The CDR3, as DNA: TGTGCCAGCAGCTGGACTAGACAGAGCACAGATACGCAGTATTTT. This chain joins TRBV7-9 and TRBJ2-3; TRBD2 matches 7 bases. V dropped 4 bases and J dropped 0; count of bases not matched to a gene: 4. Germline V gene sequence: CDR1 SEHNR, CDR2 FQNEAQ (reference sequence). The CDR3 loop spans 15 amino acids. The whole variable domain, filled in from reference TRBV7-9 and TRBJ2-3, reads DTGVSQNPRHKITKRGQNVTFRCDPISEHNRLYWYRQTLGQGPEFLTYFQNEAQLEKSRLLSDRFSAERPKGSFSTLEIQRTEQGDSAMYLCASSWTRQSTDTQYFGPGTRLTVL.